These T cell receptor beta chains were read from a single sample in a study of blood T cell repertoires in COVID-19. Clones were sequenced by immunoSEQ multiplex PCR, and TCRdb holds only the in-frame ones, with some missing. This sample has 200,000 to 250,000 clones; roughly 88% occur once, and the top ten carry 3% to 4%. Sequencing used PBMCs or T cells enriched from blood (not recorded which). The receptor set was obtained from a woman aged 30 to 39 who had been exposed to COVID-19. Both conserved end residues are part of each CDR3. A D gene is named only where the DNA matches it firmly. The size field is filled for only some rows; it gives once, few, many or a size class.

clone size	J gene	V gene	D gene	CDR3 DNA	CDR3 protein
few	TRBJ2-7	TRBV9	TRBD1	TGTGCCAGCAGCGTAGACCCCACAGGGGGTTCCTACGAGCAGTACTTC	CASSVDPTGGSYEQYF
NA	TRBJ1-2	TRBV19	TRBD1	TGTGCCAGTAGCCGGACAGGGGCTGGCTACACCTTC	CASSRTGAGYTF
NA	TRBJ1-6	TRBV11-2	NA	TGTGCCAGCAGCATCGATTCACCCCTCCACTTT	CASSIDSPLHF
NA	TRBJ2-6	TRBV3-1/TRBV3-2	NA	TGTGCCAGCAGCCAAGGTACGGGCTCTGGGGCCAACGTCCTGACTTTC	CASSQGTGSGANVLTF
NA	TRBJ2-3	TRBV12-5	NA	TGTGCTAGTGGTTTGGGAGCCACAGATACGCAGTATTTT	CASGLGATDTQYF
NA	TRBJ1-1	TRBV19	NA	TGTGCCAGTAGTATAGATCGGGTGAACACTGAAGCTTTCTTT	CASSIDRVNTEAFF
NA	TRBJ2-5	TRBV29-1	NA	TGCAGCTCCCGGGGTAGGGTCCCAGAGACCCAGTACTTC	CSSRGRVPETQYF
NA	TRBJ2-1	TRBV12-3/TRBV12-4	NA	TGTGCCAGCACCCTAGGGGGATACAATGAGCAGTTCTTC	CASTLGGYNEQFF
NA	TRBJ1-1	TRBV12-3/TRBV12-4	NA	TGTGCCAGCAGTTTATTCCGGGGGGAAGAAGCTTTCTTT	CASSLFRGEEAFF
NA	TRBJ1-6	TRBV10-3	NA	TGTGCCATCAGCCGGGACACCAATTCACCCCTCCACTTT	CAISRDTNSPLHF
once	TRBJ2-5	TRBV6-5	TRBD1	TGTGCCACCATGGGACAGGGCGAAGAGACCCAGTACTTC	CATMGQGEETQYF
NA	TRBJ2-2	TRBV11-2	NA	TGTGCCAGCAGCCCTCGACCCGGCAGGGGACCCACCGGGGAGCTGTTTTTT	CASSPRPGRGPTGELFF
NA	TRBJ1-1	TRBV10-1	TRBD1	TGCGCCAGCAGTGGACAGGGGGCCAGAGCTTTCTTT	CASSGQGARAFF
NA	TRBJ1-3	TRBV28	NA	TGTGCCAGCAGTTTACGGAGCCCCTCTGGAAACACCATATATTTT	CASSLRSPSGNTIYF
NA	TRBJ1-2	TRBV12-3/TRBV12-4	TRBD1	TGTGCCAGCAGTCCAACAGGGGGATGGGGCTACACCTTC	CASSPTGGWGYTF
NA	TRBJ2-3	TRBV28	NA	TGTGCCAGCAGTACCTCTAAGGGGGCAGATACGCAGTATTTT	CASSTSKGADTQYF
NA	TRBJ1-5	TRBV6-5	NA	TGTGCCAGCAGTAACGGGAACGGGCAGCCCCAGCATTTT	CASSNGNGQPQHF
NA	TRBJ2-1	TRBV7-3	NA	TGTGCCAGCAGCTCCCACTTGGGCGTGAATGAGCAGTTCTTC	CASSSHLGVNEQFF
once	TRBJ2-7	TRBV6-4	NA	TGTGCCAGCAGTGACTCGCCAGGGGACGAGCAGTACTTC	CASSDSPGDEQYF
NA	TRBJ1-2	TRBV9	TRBD1	TGTGCCAGCCCCGGGACAGGGGGGGGCTACACCTTC	CASPGTGGGYTF
NA	TRBJ1-2	TRBV19	TRBD1	TGTGCCAGCCGACAGGGGCTGTATGGCTACACCTTC	CASRQGLYGYTF
few	TRBJ1-2	TRBV28	NA	TGTGCCAGCAGTATAGTTCGAGGCTATGGCTACACCTTC	CASSIVRGYGYTF
NA	TRBJ2-2	TRBV9	TRBD2	TGTGCCAGCAGCCCTAGCGGGAGGAACACCGGGGAGCTGTTTTTT	CASSPSGRNTGELFF
NA	TRBJ1-2	TRBV24-1	NA	TGTGCCACCAGTGGGGCGGACAACAACTATGGCTACACCTTC	CATSGADNNYGYTF
NA	TRBJ1-5	TRBV28	TRBD1	TGTGCCAGCAGTCTCACAGGGGAGGAGCATCAGCCCCAGCATTTT	CASSLTGEEHQPQHF
NA	TRBJ1-1	TRBV5-4	TRBD1	TGTGCCAGCAGCTTCCCGGGACAGGGGGCGCTGTCTACTGAAGCTTTCTTT	CASSFPGQGALSTEAFF
NA	TRBJ2-2	TRBV5-1	TRBD2	TGCGCCAGCAGCTTGTTAGGCCTAGCGGGCGTCACCGGGGAGCTGTTTTTT	CASSLLGLAGVTGELFF
NA	TRBJ1-1	TRBV19	NA	TGTGCCAGTAGTATTCGCAGGAACACTGAAGCTTTCTTT	CASSIRRNTEAFF
NA	TRBJ1-2	TRBV12-5	NA	TGTGCTAGTGGTTTGGTTTCACTCGCCACAGGGTATTCCTATGGCTACACCTTC	CASGLVSLATGYSYGYTF
once	TRBJ1-1	TRBV7-9	TRBD1	TGTGCCAGCAGTCCACTATATCGGGACAGGGGTTCTGAAGCTTTCTTT	CASSPLYRDRGSEAFF
few	TRBJ1-2	TRBV19	NA	TGTGCCAGTAACCATGGCCGGGGGATCTATGGCTACACCTTC	CASNHGRGIYGYTF
NA	TRBJ1-2	TRBV5-1	NA	TGCGCCAGCAGCCTTATTCCTGGCCACTATGGCTACACCTTC	CASSLIPGHYGYTF
NA	TRBJ2-7	TRBV19	NA	TGTGCCAGTAGTCGGCGCCCAGGGGCTTCCTACGAGCAGTACTTC	CASSRRPGASYEQYF
few	TRBJ2-2	TRBV28	NA	TGTGCCAGCAGCCCTAACTGGGCCCGAAACACCGGGGAGCTGTTTTTT	CASSPNWARNTGELFF
NA	TRBJ1-1	TRBV28	NA	TGTGCCAGCAGCCCGCCGGGGGTCCCCATGAACACTGAAGCTTTCTTT	CASSPPGVPMNTEAFF